This T cell receptor (beta chain) came from a study of CD8+ T cells in alopecia areata. Study overall: The tofacitinib course ran for 6 to 18 months and was followed by 6 months off drug.

Researchers gathered lesional scalp punch biopsies and peripheral blood from patients with alopecia areata. The authors extracted RNA and reverse transcribed it into cDNA as the sequencing template. Data came from immunoSEQ multiplex PCR; TCRdb stores just in-frame clones and leaves some out. This sample carries 65,000 to 75,000 clones, about 45% of them seen once, and the ten largest clones take roughly a sixth. This clone has a count of ten or more. The specimen was CD8+ T cells sorted from blood, collected at week 0. The receptor was isolated from a human donor with alopecia areata.

The CDR3 sequence: CASSIVAGFNEQFF. CDR3 coding DNA: TGTGCCAGTAGTATAGTAGCAGGCTTTAATGAGCAGTTCTTC. The V and J genes are TRBV19 and TRBJ2-1; no clear D. Looked up from germline, CDR1 is LNHDA and CDR2 is SQIVND (reference sequence). The CDR3 loop spans 14 amino acids. Trimming cost V 1 base and J 7 bases, with 11 bases left between them.